The 31 T cell receptor beta chains listed next were all sequenced from one sample in a study of blood T cells in healthy people across ages. A second PCR of 7 to 11 cycles used a sample-barcoded 5' primer and a J-beta primer mix. TCRdb recomputed calls from the 5' RACE reads with MiXCR, one row per CDR3 protein. The sample contains approximately 1.5 million distinct CDR3 sequences, about 42% of which appear only once. Sequenced sample: blood. Every receptor here comes from a young woman in good health.

This clonotype occurred once. J is TRBJ1-1 and V is TRBV29-1; D call uncertain. Germline V gene lookup returns CDR1 SQVTM and CDR2 ANQGSEA. CDR3 length: 13 amino acids. Trimming stripped 2 bases from V and 1 base from J, with 8 bases between. The CDR3 sequence is CSVEPTKNTEAFF. The CDR3 bases are TGCAGCGTTGAACCCACAAAGAACACTGAAGCTTTCTTT.

The rearrangement links TRBV7-2 to TRBJ2-1, with 9 bases lining up with TRBD1. Germline CDR1 and CDR2: SGHTA and FQGNSA. With V trimmed by 2 bases and J by 9 bases, 5 bases remained unmatched. The CDR3 totals 14 residues. CDR3 coding DNA: TGTGCCAGCAGCTTACGGGACAGGGTTCGTGAGCAGTTCTTC. It codes for CASSLRDRVREQFF.

A few counts support this clonotype. The rearrangement links TRBV20-1 to TRBJ1-2, with TRBD1 matching over 7 bases. The CDR3 extends over 14 amino acids. V dropped 1 base and J dropped 4; count of bases not matched to a gene: 6. Germline V gives CDR1 DFQATT, CDR2 SNEGSKA (reference sequence). This CDR3 is CSARGREGAYGYTF. CDR3 DNA sequence: TGCAGTGCTAGAGGTCGGGAGGGGGCCTATGGCTACACCTTC.

This rearrangement joins TRBV21-1 to TRBJ2-3. TRBV21-1 is shown as a pseudogene. CDR3 length: 16 residues. CDR3 sequence: CASSKARGSSTDTQYF. In DNA, the CDR3 is TGTGCCAGCAGCAAAGCACGGGGATCCAGCACAGATACGCAGTATTTT.

This clonotype was recorded a few times. V usage is TRBV3-1 and J usage is TRBJ2-3; a possible D gene is TRBD1 (6 bases). This CDR3 contains 17 residues. CDR1 and CDR2 from the germline V gene are LGHDT and YNNKEL (reference sequence). V lost 0 bases, J lost 6 bases, and 19 bases lay in between. CDR3 coding DNA: TGTGCCAGCAGCCAAGATTGGATGGGGTTCCAGGGGGATACGCAGTATTTT. Residues: CASSQDWMGFQGDTQYF.

This chain links TRBV20-1 with TRBJ2-1; 9 bases are a match to TRBD2. Germline V gene data show CDR1 as DFQATT and CDR2 as SNEGSKA (reference sequence). The CDR3 consists of 14 residues. V lost 5 bases to trimming and J lost 3 bases; unmatched junction nucleotides: 5. The CDR3 spells CSAQGSGGYNEQFF. CDR3 in DNA: TGCAGTGCTCAGGGTAGCGGGGGCTACAATGAGCAGTTCTTC.

V is TRBV24-1 and J is TRBJ2-1; weak D call: TRBD1 (5 bases). V gave up 3 bases and J gave up 2 bases, with 10 bases separating them. The CDR3 runs 15 residues. Germline V lookup: CDR1 KGHDR, CDR2 SFDVKD. The CDR3: CATSDGAVTYNEQFF. The CDR3 DNA sequence: TGTGCCACCAGTGATGGGGCGGTAACCTACAATGAGCAGTTCTTC.

Regarding this clonotype: The junction departs from germline at one end; a sequencing error may be responsible. This chain connects TRBV7-9 to TRBJ1-2; possibly TRBD1 for D (6 bases). The CDR3 is 13 amino acids. The germline V gene has CDR1 SEHNR and CDR2 FQNEAQ (reference sequence). This CDR3 is CASSVGTPYGHTF. The CDR3 coding sequence is TGTGCCAGCAGCGTCGGGACACCTTATGGCCACACCTTC.

CDR3 loop: CASSWGAQITDTQYF. For the CDR3, the DNA is TGCGCCAGCAGCTGGGGGGCGCAGATCACAGATACGCAGTATTTT. This chain connects TRBV5-1 to TRBJ2-3; TRBD1 or TRBD2 may be the D gene (6 bases each). This CDR3 has 15 residues. V gave up 3 bases and J gave up 2 bases, with 13 bases separating them. From germline, CDR1 is SGHRS and CDR2 YFSETQ. The entire variable domain, with the rest obtained from reference TRBV5-1 and TRBJ2-3, is as follows: KAGVTQTPRYLIKTRGQQVTLSCSPISGHRSVSWYQQTPGQGLQFLFEYFSETQRNKGNFPGRFSGRQFSNSRSEMNVSTLELGDSALYLCASSWGAQITDTQYFGPGTRLTVL.

This clonotype was counted only a few times. V is TRBV25-1 and J is TRBJ2-1; a possible D gene is TRBD2 (5 bases). V was clipped by 2 bases and J by 1 base, with 12 bases between them. Germline loops: CDR1 MGHDK, CDR2 SYGVNS. This CDR3 is 16 amino acids long. In nucleotides, the CDR3 is TGTGCCAGCAGTGAAAGGGCTAGCCAGTCCTACAATGAGCAGTTCTTC. Translation: CASSERASQSYNEQFF.

The V call is TRBV7-2, the J call TRBJ2-2; no reliable D call. Germline V gene data show CDR1 as SGHTA and CDR2 as FQGNSA. This CDR3 region has 14 residues. V was shortened by 3 bases and J by 1 base, with 6 bases between the two germline ends. This CDR3 is CASSLTRNTGELFF. In DNA, the CDR3 is TGTGCCAGCAGCTTGACCCGGAACACCGGGGAGCTGTTTTTT.

The chain employs TRBV20-1 and TRBJ2-5, with 7 nucleotides matching TRBD2. Germline V gene sequence: CDR1 DFQATT, CDR2 SNEGSKA (reference sequence). Unmatched junction bases numbered 3, after V lost 2 bases and J lost 0 bases. The CDR3 totals 14 residues. The CDR3 reads CSARSTSDQETQYF. DNA of the CDR3: TGCAGTGCTAGAAGTACTAGCGACCAAGAGACCCAGTACTTC.

The chain is built from TRBV25-1 and TRBJ1-4, with D maybe TRBD1 (6 bases). Looked up from germline, CDR1 is MGHDK and CDR2 is SYGVNS. Trimming pared 3 bases from V and 4 bases from J, leaving 12 bases between. The CDR3 sequence is 15 residues long. The CDR3 DNA sequence: TGTGCCAGCAGTGATGTAGGGGGAAATAATGAAAAACTGTTTTTT. Its translation is CASSDVGGNNEKLFF. The entire variable domain, with the rest obtained from reference TRBV25-1 and TRBJ1-4, is as follows: EADIYQTPRYLVIGTGKKITLECSQTMGHDKMYWYQQDPGMELHLIHYSYGVNSTEKGDLSSESTVSRIRTEHFPLTLESARPSHTSQYLCASSDVGGNNEKLFFGSGTQLSVL.

This chain connects TRBV20-1 to TRBJ2-3, with D perhaps TRBD1 (5 bases). CDR1 and CDR2 (germline): DFQATT, SNEGSKA (reference sequence). Between the trimmed V and J ends, which lost 1 base and 4 bases, there was a span of 9 bases. The CDR3 length is 13 residues. The CDR3 loop reads CSARVRGADTQYF. CDR3 nucleotide sequence: TGCAGTGCTAGAGTTAGGGGCGCAGATACGCAGTATTTT.

The chain links TRBV29-1 to TRBJ2-7, with TRBD1 as a possible D gene (6 bases). CDR1 is SQVTM, CDR2 ANQGSEA, per germline. This CDR3 is 14 amino acids long. Deletions cut 0 bases from V and 5 bases from J, with 14 bases between. The CDR3: CSVEDRTEKNEQYF. Here the CDR3 DNA reads TGCAGCGTTGAAGACAGGACAGAAAAAAACGAGCAGTACTTC.

The rearrangement uses TRBV7-9 and TRBJ1-1, with TRBD1 as a possible D gene (5 bases). The CDR3 is made up of 16 amino acids. CDR1 and CDR2 (germline): SEHNR, FQNEAQ (reference sequence). Between the trimmed V and J ends, which lost 1 base and 3 bases, there was a span of 15 bases. The CDR3 DNA follows: TGTGCCAGCAGCTTAGGGGTGGTGGGGGTCCACACTGAAGCTTTCTTT. It codes for CASSLGVVGVHTEAFF.

This clonotype was detected only a few times. V and J are TRBV19 and TRBJ2-1; TRBD2 is a possible D gene (6 bases). CDR1 LNHDA and CDR2 SQIVND come from the germline V gene (reference sequence). This CDR3 is 13 amino acids long. The V end lost 2 bases, the J end lost 10 bases, and 12 bases lay between the germline ends. The CDR3 region is CASSISAGSEQFF. In DNA, the CDR3 is TGTGCCAGTAGTATATCCGCCGGGAGCGAGCAGTTCTTC.

This chain uses TRBV20-1 with TRBJ2-5; 7 nucleotides line up with TRBD2. The end of the DNA is better explained by TRBJ2-7, so the J call may be wrong. Germline V CDR1 and CDR2: DFQATT, SNEGSKA (reference sequence). The CDR3 contains 15 residues. The CDR3 coding sequence is TGCAGTGCTGGCCCCTTCGGCGGGAGTAGTAACGAGCAGTACTTC. This encodes CSAGPFGGSSNEQYF.

This chain's CDR3 is CSAPLLAGGFNEQFF. The DNA for the CDR3 is TGCAGTGCTCCATTACTAGCGGGGGGGTTCAATGAGCAGTTCTTC. The V gene is TRBV20-1, the J gene TRBJ2-1, with 13 bases that match TRBD2. The V gene end was trimmed by 5 bases and the J gene end by 6 bases; junction bases not matched to a gene: 7. Germline V gene data show CDR1 as DFQATT and CDR2 as SNEGSKA (reference sequence). This CDR3 is built from 15 residues.

The sample holds a few counts of this clonotype. The chain links TRBV3-1 to TRBJ2-1; 7 bases align to TRBD2. The J segment lost 6 bases and the V segment lost 7 bases, leaving 15 bases of the junction unmatched. The CDR3 consists of 16 residues. The germline V gene has CDR1 LGHDT and CDR2 YNNKEL (reference sequence). DNA for the CDR3: TGTGCCAGCACCCCCCAACTAGCGAAAAGTCGCAATGAGCAGTTCTTC. Translating gives CASTPQLAKSRNEQFF.

About this clonotype itself: This may be a read error: a much more frequent sequence differs by one nucleotide. The chain uses TRBV12-3 or TRBV12-4 and TRBJ2-5; 9 bases line up with TRBD2. V lost 6 bases to trimming and J lost 11 bases; unmatched junction nucleotides: 13. The CDR3 runs to 14 residues. The CDR3 DNA sequence: TGTGCCAGCAGCCAACTAGCGGGTGGGAATGAGCAGTACTTC. It yields the protein CASSQLAGGNEQYF.

Only a few counts were recorded for this clonotype. This sequence joins TRBV20-1 and TRBJ1-4, with D uncertain. The CDR3 is made up of 13 amino acids. Trimming stripped 5 bases from V and 4 bases from J, with 11 bases between. Germline lookup yields CDR1 DFQATT and CDR2 SNEGSKA (reference sequence). CDR3 sequence reads: CSARTGLNEKLFF. In DNA, the CDR3 is TGCAGTGCTCGGACCGGCCTTAATGAAAAACTGTTTTTT.

V and J are TRBV29-1 and TRBJ1-4; TRBD1 might be the D (6 bases). The length of the CDR3 is 14 residues. The V gene lost 5 bases and the J gene lost 7 bases, with 17 bases spanning the gap. CDR1 and CDR2 (germline): SQVTM, ANQGSEA. The CDR3 region is CSVFYRALGEKLFF. The CDR3, as DNA: TGCAGCGTTTTCTACAGGGCCCTAGGTGAAAAACTGTTTTTT. Filled out from reference TRBV29-1 and TRBJ1-4, the complete variable domain reads SAVISQKPSRDICQRGTSLTIQCQVDSQVTMMFWYRQQPGQSLTLIATANQGSEATYESGFVIDKFPISRPNLTFSTLTVSNMSPEDSSIYLCSVFYRALGEKLFFGSGTQLSVL.

The sample holds a few counts of this clonotype. This sequence joins TRBV27 and TRBJ2-7; D not resolved. This CDR3 has 14 amino acids. CDR1 is MNHEY and CDR2 is SMNVEV in the germline V gene (reference sequence). V lost 2 bases to trimming and J lost 3 bases, with 11 bases between them. The chain's CDR3 is CASSLKALSYEQYF. In DNA, the CDR3 is TGTGCCAGCAGTTTAAAGGCGCTAAGCTACGAGCAGTACTTC.

The J gene is TRBJ1-1, the V gene TRBV6-5; no reliable D call. V was trimmed by 0 bases and J by 4 bases, leaving 9 bases between them. There are 14 residues in the CDR3. Germline-derived CDR1 and CDR2 are MNHEY and SVGAGI. The CDR3 sequence is CASSYSGIPTEAFF. The CDR3 region has the DNA TGTGCCAGCAGTTACTCAGGGATCCCCACTGAAGCTTTCTTT.

This rearrangement joins TRBV4-3 to TRBJ1-2; D ambiguous. Germline CDR1 and CDR2: LGHNA and YSLEER. The CDR3 is 15 amino acids. V lost 4 bases to trimming and J lost 2 bases, with 14 bases between them. The CDR3 is CASSPNPTENYGYTF. CDR3 coding DNA: TGCGCCAGCAGCCCGAACCCAACAGAGAACTATGGCTACACCTTC.

Of note for this clonotype: A much larger clone is a single base away; this may be a read error. The chain joins TRBV24-1 to TRBJ2-3; D not certain. Germline loops: CDR1 KGHDR, CDR2 SFDVKD. The CDR3 sequence is 16 residues long. V lost 0 bases, J lost 2 bases, and 11 bases lay in between. The CDR3 loop is CATSDLRNGSTDTQYF. The DNA for the CDR3 is TGTGCCACCAGTGATTTGAGGAACGGGTCCACAGATACGCAGTATTTT.

The table lists this clonotype with a few counts. The chain combines TRBV12-3 or TRBV12-4 with TRBJ2-1, with D possibly TRBD2 on 6 matching bases. Between the trimmed V and J ends, which lost 6 bases and 4 bases, there was a span of 22 bases. The CDR3 has 17 amino acids. The CDR3 reads CASSKTDLGDLYNEQFF. The CDR3 region has the DNA TGTGCCAGCAGCAAGACTGATTTGGGGGACTTATACAATGAGCAGTTCTTC.

A remark on this clonotype: A read error may account for a junction end that differs from germline. This chain links TRBV7-2 with TRBJ1-3; D might be TRBD1 (6 bases). CDR3 length: 17 residues. CDR1 is SGHTA and CDR2 is FQGNSA in the germline V gene. The CDR3 spells CASSARLKQGPGTTIYF. In DNA, the CDR3 is TGTGCCAGCAGCGCGCGATTAAAACAGGGTCCTGGAACCACCATATATTTT. The full variable domain, its missing parts supplied by reference TRBV7-2 and TRBJ1-3, is GAGVSQSPSNKVTEKGKDVELRCDPISGHTALYWYRQSLGQGLEFLIYFQGNSAPDKSGLPSDRFSAERTGGSVSTLTIQRTQQEDSAVYLCASSARLKQGPGTTIYFGEGSWLTVV.

This sequence joins TRBV5-1 and TRBJ2-7; 8 bases agree with TRBD1. The length of the CDR3 is 15 residues. V lost 4 bases and J lost 10; bases outside the gene matches: 16. CDR1 and CDR2 (germline): SGHRS, YFSETQ. In nucleotides, the CDR3 is TGCGCCAGCAGCACCCGACAGGGGACCCAAAACGTTCAGTACTTC. This translates into CASSTRQGTQNVQYF.

This clonotype has just a few counts. V gene TRBV6-4 combines with J gene TRBJ2-2, with 7 bases aligning to TRBD1. The CDR3 length is 15 residues. The germline V gene has CDR1 MRHNA and CDR2 SNTAGT. Unmatched junction bases numbered 7, after V lost 6 bases and J lost 3 bases. CDR3 nucleotides: TGTGCCAGCAGAAAACCGGGACAGTACACCGGGGAGCTGTTTTTT. It encodes CASRKPGQYTGELFF.